This passage covers 24 T cell receptor beta chains from one sample sequenced in a study of blood T cell repertoires in COVID-19. Generated by immunoSEQ multiplex PCR, the TCRdb table keeps only in-frame clones and is missing some. The sample carries some 87,000 clones, approximately 80% recorded once. Specimen: peripheral blood. Receptors originate from a human donor in a cohort sampled during active COVID-19.

This sequence joins TRBV6-4 and TRBJ1-2; D might be TRBD1 (6 bases). In germline, CDR1 is MRHNA, CDR2 SNTAGT. Deletions cut 3 bases from V and 4 bases from J, with 15 bases between. This CDR3 has 15 residues. CDR3 nucleotides: TGTGCCAGCAGTGATATTCCAGGGGCGGGCTATGGCTACACCTTC. Protein: CASSDIPGAGYGYTF.

The chain links TRBV10-3 to TRBJ1-1, with unresolved D. The V gene lost 0 bases and the J gene lost 1 base, with 6 bases spanning the gap. Germline CDR1 ENHRY, CDR2 SYGVKD. This CDR3 is built from 14 residues. CDR3 protein: CAISESFKNTEAFF. The CDR3 region has the DNA TGTGCCATCAGTGAGTCGTTCAAGAACACTGAAGCTTTCTTT.

This clone was seen a handful of times. V gene TRBV9 combines with J gene TRBJ1-2; tentatively, D is TRBD1 (5 bases). CDR3 length: 14 residues. Trimming shortened V by 4 bases and J by 0 bases, and 10 bases separated the two germline ends. Germline lookup yields CDR1 SGDLS and CDR2 YYNGEE. Here the CDR3 DNA reads TGTGCCAGCAGCTCGACGACAGCTAACTATGGCTACACCTTC. Protein sequence: CASSSTTANYGYTF.

This chain uses TRBV6-5 with TRBJ1-2, with D tentatively TRBD1 (5 bases). The CDR3 length is 13 residues. The germline V and J ends were trimmed by 7 bases and 7 bases, with 16 bases remaining between them. Per the germline V gene, CDR1 is MNHEY and CDR2 is SVGAGI. The CDR3 is CASTRIREGGYTF. The CDR3 DNA reads TGTGCCAGCACCAGAATCAGGGAAGGTGGCTACACCTTC.

This chain uses TRBV28 with TRBJ1-3, with D possibly TRBD1 on 6 matching bases. Germline lookup yields CDR1 MDHEN and CDR2 SYDVKM. Trimming shortened V by 2 bases and J by 3 bases, and 11 bases separated the two germline ends. CDR3 size: 15 residues. The CDR3 loop reads CASSLAQGNGNTIYF. CDR3 DNA: TGTGCCAGCAGTTTAGCACAGGGCAATGGAAACACCATATATTTT.

The chain carries TRBV12-5 and TRBJ2-1, with 9 positions matching TRBD2. Trimming removed 3 bases from V and 0 bases from J; junction bases left unmatched: 9. The CDR3 loop spans 18 amino acids. Germline V gene sequence: CDR1 LGHNT, CDR2 FRNRAP. The CDR3 loop is CASGFGAGGFSSYNEQFF. The CDR3 coding sequence is TGTGCTAGTGGTTTCGGAGCGGGGGGCTTTAGCTCCTACAATGAGCAGTTCTTC.

The CDR3 protein is CASSLAGTGVGELFF. CDR3 DNA sequence: TGCGCCAGCAGCTTGGCCGGGACAGGGGTCGGGGAGCTGTTTTTT. The chain uses TRBV5-1 and TRBJ2-2, with 10 positions matching TRBD1. The CDR3 covers 15 residues. Germline CDR1 is SGHRS and CDR2 is YFSETQ. The V gene end was trimmed by 0 bases and the J gene end by 7 bases; junction bases not matched to a gene: 3.

J is TRBJ2-5 and V is TRBV7-2, with D uncertain. Trimming removed 1 base at V and 0 bases at J, with 9 bases between. CDR3 length: 15 amino acids. CDR1 is SGHTA, CDR2 FQGNSA, per germline. CDR3 protein: CASSLDSAYQETQYF. For the CDR3, the DNA is TGTGCCAGCAGCTTAGACAGTGCGTACCAAGAGACCCAGTACTTC.

V and J are TRBV19 and TRBJ2-7; tentative D call: TRBD1 (6 bases). The V gene's germline CDR1 is LNHDA and CDR2 SQIVND (reference sequence). The CDR3 runs to 15 residues. Trimming removed 3 bases at V and 0 bases at J, with 12 bases between. CDR3 loop: CASSIGDTSSYEQYF. The CDR3 DNA is TGTGCCAGTAGTATTGGGGACACGAGCTCCTACGAGCAGTACTTC.

The chain combines TRBV12-3 or TRBV12-4 with TRBJ2-3, with D perhaps matching TRBD1 (5 bases). The CDR3 runs 13 residues. Trimming took 6 bases from V and 3 from J, leaving 10 bases between them. The CDR3 nucleotides are TGTGCCAGCAGGGGCCCAGGGACAGATACGCAGTATTTT. Translating gives CASRGPGTDTQYF.

The chain has TRBV18 and TRBJ2-6; D possibly corresponds to TRBD1 (6 bases). Trimming stripped 6 bases from V and 4 bases from J, with 16 bases between. CDR1 KGHSH and CDR2 LQKENI come from the germline V gene. This CDR3 region has 16 residues. The CDR3 region has the DNA TGTGCCAGCTCCCAGCAACAGGGCCCCGGGGCCAACGTCCTGACTTTC. It is translated as CASSQQQGPGANVLTF. The full variable domain, its missing parts supplied by reference TRBV18 and TRBJ2-6, is NAGVMQNPRHLVRRRGQEARLRCSPMKGHSHVYWYRQLPEEGLKFMVYLQKENIIDESGMPKERFSAEFPKEGPSILRIQQVVRGDSAAYFCASSQQQGPGANVLTFGAGSRLTVL.

In its sample, this clone was seen a few times. This rearrangement joins TRBV7-9 to TRBJ1-5, with no clear D. V was shortened by 1 base and J by 3 bases, with 10 bases between the two germline ends. This CDR3 region has 15 residues. Germline V gives CDR1 SEHNR, CDR2 FQNEAQ (reference sequence). DNA of the CDR3: TGTGCCAGCAGCTTAGGGCTGGCCGACAATCAGCCCCAGCATTTT. Protein: CASSLGLADNQPQHF. The full variable domain, completed using reference TRBV7-9 and TRBJ1-5, is DTGVSQNPRHKITKRGQNVTFRCDPISEHNRLYWYRQTLGQGPEFLTYFQNEAQLEKSRLLSDRFSAERPKGSFSTLEIQRTEQGDSAMYLCASSLGLADNQPQHFGDGTRLSIL.

The chain uses TRBV28 and TRBJ1-6, with D uncertain. CDR3 length: 13 residues. V was cut by 3 bases and J by 10 bases, with 10 bases left in between. Germline V gene data show CDR1 as MDHEN and CDR2 as SYDVKM. In nucleotides, the CDR3 is TGTGCCAGCAGTTTGGAGGGTGGGTCACCCCTCCACTTT. It encodes CASSLEGGSPLHF.

This rearrangement joins TRBV27 to TRBJ1-1, with a tentative D call TRBD1 (6 bases). CDR3 length: 15 residues. Deletions cut 0 bases from V and 4 bases from J, with 12 bases between. CDR1 is MNHEY and CDR2 is SMNVEV in the germline V gene (reference sequence). For the CDR3, the DNA is TGTGCCAGCAGTTTATCACCAGGGGCGATCACTGAAGCTTTCTTT. Encoded protein: CASSLSPGAITEAFF.

The CDR3 spells CASSYQTGSYEQYF. As DNA, the CDR3 is TGTGCCAGCAGCTACCAGACAGGGTCCTACGAGCAGTACTTC. The chain carries TRBV5-8 and TRBJ2-7; 7 bases are a match to TRBD1. Germline trimming cut 3 bases from V and 1 base from J; bases unmatched to any gene: 4. This CDR3 has 14 amino acids. The germline V gene has CDR1 SGHTS and CDR2 YDEGEE.

The chain uses TRBV18 and TRBJ2-1, with a possible D match to TRBD2 (5 bases). CDR1 is KGHSH and CDR2 is LQKENI in the germline V gene. Deletions cut 3 bases from V and 6 bases from J, with 12 bases between. The CDR3 has 14 amino acids. The CDR3 here is CASSPAVSVNEQFF. The CDR3 bases are TGTGCCAGCTCACCGGCGGTTAGCGTCAATGAGCAGTTCTTC.

The chain joins TRBV4-1 to TRBJ1-1; no definite D call. Trimming cost V 4 bases and J 10 bases, with 13 bases left between them. CDR1 MGHRA and CDR2 YSYEKL come from the germline V gene. The CDR3 is 12 residues long. The CDR3 loop reads CASSLRGDGAFF. DNA for the CDR3: TGCGCCAGCAGCCTCAGAGGAGATGGAGCTTTCTTT.

In its sample, this clone was seen once. J is TRBJ1-1 and V is TRBV2; D is possibly TRBD1 (6 bases). Trimming removed 7 bases at V and 4 bases at J, with 28 bases between. The CDR3 totals 18 residues. Germline CDR1 reads SNHLY; CDR2 reads FYNNEI. The CDR3 sequence: CASTGQLLRSPMGTEAFF. CDR3 sequence (DNA): TGTGCCAGCACTGGACAGCTACTGAGATCCCCAATGGGCACTGAAGCTTTCTTT.

This chain connects TRBV4-1 to TRBJ1-3; 7 bases line up with TRBD1. CDR1 MGHRA and CDR2 YSYEKL come from the germline V gene. There are 16 residues in the CDR3. The ends lost 0 bases at V and 2 bases at J; junction bases unmatched: 4. The DNA of the CDR3 is TGCGCCAGCAGCCAAGATAAGGGGGCTGCTGGAAACACCATATATTTT. This encodes CASSQDKGAAGNTIYF.

The chain employs TRBV27 and TRBJ1-5, with D possibly being TRBD1 (5 bases). This CDR3 spans 14 amino acids. Germline V gene lookup returns CDR1 MNHEY and CDR2 SMNVEV (reference sequence). Trimming took off 7 bases at V and 3 bases at J, with 13 bases between the two ends. The CDR3 spells CASTATGPNQPQHF. CDR3 DNA sequence: TGTGCCAGCACCGCAACAGGACCCAATCAGCCCCAGCATTTT.

For the CDR3, the DNA is TGTGCCAGCTCACCATCACAGTCTTACTCTGGAAACACCATATATTTT. Protein: CASSPSQSYSGNTIYF. The chain joins TRBV18 to TRBJ1-3; D is uncertain. The V gene lost 2 bases and the J gene lost 0 bases, with 11 bases spanning the gap. The germline CDR1 and CDR2 sequences are KGHSH and LQKENI. The CDR3 length is 16 residues.

In regard to this clone: One end of the junction fails to match germline, which may point to a read error. The chain joins TRBV7-3 to TRBJ2-1, with D perhaps matching TRBD1 (6 bases). This CDR3 region has 16 residues. The germline V gene encodes CDR1 SGHTA and CDR2 FQGTGA. The DNA of the CDR3 is TGTGCCAGCAGCCTAACCGCGGACAGCTCCTACAATGAGCAGTTCTTC. Translation: CASSLTADSSYNEQFF. The entire variable domain, with the rest obtained from reference TRBV7-3 and TRBJ2-1, is as follows: GAGVSQTPSNKVTEKGKYVELRCDPISGHTALYWYRQSLGQGPEFLIYFQGTGAADDSGLPNDRFFAVRPEGSVSTLKIQRTERGDSAVYLCASSLTADSSYNEQFFGPGTRLTVL.

The V call is TRBV18, the J call TRBJ2-1; TRBD1 matches 7 bases. From germline, CDR1 is KGHSH and CDR2 LQKENI. V lost 1 base, J lost 8 bases, and 8 bases stayed unmatched. There are 15 residues in the CDR3. The CDR3 here is CASSPREQGWDEQFF. The CDR3, as DNA: TGTGCCAGCTCACCACGAGAACAGGGGTGGGATGAGCAGTTCTTC. Together with reference TRBV18 and TRBJ2-1, the CDR3 gives the full variable domain: NAGVMQNPRHLVRRRGQEARLRCSPMKGHSHVYWYRQLPEEGLKFMVYLQKENIIDESGMPKERFSAEFPKEGPSILRIQQVVRGDSAAYFCASSPREQGWDEQFFGPGTRLTVL.

This clone was counted a few times. The chain combines TRBV29-1 with TRBJ2-6; 13 nucleotides agree with TRBD2. Germline values: CDR1 SQVTM, CDR2 ANQGSEA. Unmatched junction bases numbered 3, after V lost 4 bases and J lost 0 bases. This CDR3 comprises 17 residues. The CDR3 loop reads CSVVGLAGVSGANVLTF. CDR3 in DNA: TGCAGCGTTGTAGGACTAGCGGGAGTCTCTGGGGCCAACGTCCTGACTTTC.